These 27 T cell receptor beta chains came from one sample sequenced in a study of T cells in localized non-small cell lung cancer. Assay used: immunoSEQ multiplex PCR; TCRdb lists only in-frame clones, some missing. This sample yields tens of thousands of clones, of which roughly nine tenths are seen a single time; 15% to 20% belongs to the top ten. This specimen consisted of peripheral blood, obtained before any cancer treatment. The receptor set was obtained from a man aged 40 to 70 with stage I lung adenocarcinoma.

The V and J genes are TRBV5-1 and TRBJ2-3; 10 bases align to TRBD2. Germline assignment: CDR1 SGHRS and CDR2 YFSETQ. The J segment lost 1 base and the V segment lost 0 bases, leaving 11 bases of the junction unmatched. The CDR3 has 19 amino acids. Here the CDR3 reads CASSLGLSGRAAGTDTQYF. CDR3 nucleotides: TGCGCCAGCAGCTTGGGTTTGAGCGGGAGGGCCGCTGGCACAGATACGCAGTATTTT.

The chain carries TRBV18 and TRBJ2-7; D ambiguous. With 5 bases removed from V and 4 bases from J, the gap between germline ends came to 12 bases. The CDR3 is 13 residues long. Germline CDR1 reads KGHSH; CDR2 reads LQKENI. For the CDR3, the DNA is TGTGCCAGCTCAGTGGGATCTGGTTACGAGCAGTACTTC. This encodes CASSVGSGYEQYF.

In the case of this clone: In the same sample, other DNA sequences code for this CDR3. V gene TRBV6-5 combines with J gene TRBJ2-7; no clear D. The CDR3 spans 12 residues. The germline CDR1 and CDR2 sequences are MNHEY and SVGAGI. Trimming removed 2 bases at V and 4 bases at J, with 6 bases between. The CDR3 bases are TGTGCCAGCAGTTACGGTCGGTACGAGCAGTACTTC. Protein product: CASSYGRYEQYF.

The chain employs TRBV28 and TRBJ1-2; 9 bases line up with TRBD1. V shed 6 bases and J 4 bases; nucleotides not matched to a gene: 6. This CDR3 is built from 14 residues. Germline V gene data show CDR1 as MDHEN and CDR2 as SYDVKM. This chain's CDR3 is CASSSGQGTYGYTF. Written as DNA, the CDR3 is TGTGCCAGCAGCTCTGGACAGGGGACCTATGGCTACACCTTC.

The V gene is TRBV7-2, the J gene TRBJ1-1; D remains ambiguous. The germline CDR1 and CDR2 sequences are SGHTA and FQGNSA. The V and J ends lost 5 bases and 7 bases respectively, with 17 bases between them. The CDR3 is 14 amino acids. The CDR3 is CASSPAVVKSEAFF. The CDR3 region has the DNA TGTGCCAGCAGCCCCGCCGTGGTCAAAAGTGAAGCTTTCTTT. Together with reference TRBV7-2 and TRBJ1-1, the CDR3 gives the full variable domain: GAGVSQSPSNKVTEKGKDVELRCDPISGHTALYWYRQSLGQGLEFLIYFQGNSAPDKSGLPSDRFSAERTGGSVSTLTIQRTQQEDSAVYLCASSPAVVKSEAFFGQGTRLTVV.

The rearrangement uses TRBV27 and TRBJ2-1; either TRBD1 or TRBD2 may fit D (6 bases each). In germline, CDR1 is MNHEY, CDR2 SMNVEV (reference sequence). The CDR3 consists of 12 residues. The V end was cut by 5 bases, the J end by 9 bases, with 11 bases between. This chain's CDR3 is CASSLGGLEQFF. The CDR3 DNA reads as TGTGCCAGCAGTCTGGGGGGCCTTGAGCAGTTCTTC.

The V and J genes are TRBV6-1 and TRBJ2-3; 7 bases match TRBD2. CDR3 length: 14 residues. Looked up from germline, CDR1 is MNHNS and CDR2 is SASEGT. With V trimmed by 3 bases and J by 2 bases, 2 bases remained unmatched. CDR3 residues: CASSEGRATDTQYF. For the CDR3, the DNA is TGTGCCAGCAGTGAGGGGAGGGCCACAGATACGCAGTATTTT.

CDR3 bases: TGTGCCAGCAAGGGGGGTCACGAGCAGTACTTC. It encodes CASKGGHEQYF. The chain couples TRBV13 to TRBJ2-7, with D perhaps TRBD1 or TRBD2 (6 bases each). Trimming left V 7 bases short and J 5 bases short, with 9 bases between. The V gene's germline CDR1 is PRHDT and CDR2 FYEKMQ (reference sequence). The CDR3 covers 11 residues.

The chain joins TRBV5-1 to TRBJ2-7, with D tentatively TRBD1 or TRBD2 (5 bases each). V lost 0 bases and J 6 bases, leaving 13 bases between the germline ends. Germline assignment: CDR1 SGHRS and CDR2 YFSETQ. The CDR3 runs 14 residues. The CDR3 DNA is TGCGCCAGCAGCTTGGACCTAGGGACGTCCGAGCAGTACTTC. Residues: CASSLDLGTSEQYF.

V and J are TRBV15 and TRBJ2-2; D is unclear. V lost 7 bases, J lost 4 bases, and 13 bases lay in between. Germline CDR1 and CDR2: LNHNV and YYDKDF (reference sequence). The CDR3 has 14 amino acids. CDR3 loop: CATTPGSPTGELFF. The CDR3 coding sequence is TGTGCCACCACGCCGGGTAGCCCCACCGGGGAGCTGTTTTTT.

The genes are TRBV9 and TRBJ2-1, with TRBD2 identical over 8 bases. The CDR3 has 14 amino acids. V lost 1 base and J lost 5; bases outside the gene matches: 2. Germline V gene data show CDR1 as SGDLS and CDR2 as YYNGEE. CDR3 protein: CASSVSGSDNEQFF. DNA of the CDR3: TGTGCCAGCAGCGTAAGCGGGAGCGACAATGAGCAGTTCTTC.

V and J are TRBV7-2 and TRBJ2-1; a possible D gene is TRBD1 (5 bases). The V end lost 2 bases, the J end lost 8 bases, and 10 bases lay between the germline ends. The CDR3 has 13 amino acids. Germline V gene sequence: CDR1 SGHTA, CDR2 FQGNSA. CDR3 DNA: TGTGCCAGCAGCTTAAAAGGGGCGGATGAGCAGTTCTTC. Protein: CASSLKGADEQFF. The complete variable domain, with remaining parts taken from reference TRBV7-2 and TRBJ2-1, reads GAGVSQSPSNKVTEKGKDVELRCDPISGHTALYWYRQSLGQGLEFLIYFQGNSAPDKSGLPSDRFSAERTGGSVSTLTIQRTQQEDSAVYLCASSLKGADEQFFGPGTRLTVL.

V usage is TRBV30 and J usage is TRBJ2-7, with a possible D match to TRBD1 (6 bases). Germline-derived CDR1 and CDR2 are GTSNPN and SVGIG (reference sequence). CDR3 size: 11 residues. Trimming took 4 bases from V and 9 from J, leaving 13 bases between them. The DNA for the CDR3 is TGTGCCTGGACCCTGGACAGCACGCAGTACTTC. It yields the protein CAWTLDSTQYF.

This chain's CDR3 is CASSSPAGYRGVQETQYF. CDR3 DNA: TGTGCCAGCAGCTCCCCCGCTGGCTACAGGGGTGTCCAAGAGACCCAGTACTTC. The rearrangement uses TRBV7-2 and TRBJ2-5, with 7 bases identical to TRBD1. V dropped 4 bases and J dropped 1; count of bases not matched to a gene: 15. This CDR3 is built from 18 residues. CDR1 is SGHTA, CDR2 FQGNSA, per germline.

This chain connects TRBV23-1 to TRBJ1-3; D is uncertain. TRBV23-1 carries the ORF label, with uncertain function. Trimming cost V 6 bases and J 2 bases, with 17 bases left between them. The CDR3 is 16 amino acids. The CDR3 sequence is CASSPGEGQPGNTIYF. The CDR3 DNA sequence: TGCGCCAGCAGCCCCGGCGAGGGCCAGCCTGGAAACACCATATATTTT.

This clone was counted a single time. The chain carries TRBV5-4 and TRBJ2-7, with D perhaps TRBD2 (6 bases). The CDR3 extends over 14 amino acids. Deletions cut 7 bases from V and 7 bases from J, with 21 bases between. Per germline, CDR1 SGHNT and CDR2 YYREEE (reference sequence). CDR3 bases: TGTGCCAGCCGAGACGCCGGGGACTTGGGGGAGCAGTACTTC. Protein: CASRDAGDLGEQYF.

CDR3 sequence reads: CASSGTSLEQYF. In DNA form, the CDR3 reads TGTGCCAGCAGTGGGACTAGTCTCGAGCAGTACTTC. This chain joins TRBV5-6 and TRBJ2-7, with TRBD2 matching over 8 bases. CDR3 length: 12 residues. Germline CDR1 SGHDT, CDR2 YYEEEE. J was trimmed by 6 bases and V by 5 bases; bases with no gene match: 4.

This chain connects TRBV4-3 to TRBJ2-3; unclear D gene. Germline V CDR1 and CDR2: LGHNA, YSLEER. CDR3 length: 17 amino acids. The ends were cut back, 1 base at V and 0 bases at J, with 14 bases in the middle. The CDR3 bases are TGCGCCAGCAGCCAAGCGCCGTTGGCCCAGAGCACAGATACGCAGTATTTT. Its translation is CASSQAPLAQSTDTQYF.

V usage is TRBV19 and J usage is TRBJ1-2, with D maybe TRBD1 (5 bases). The CDR3 spans 13 residues. Germline CDR1 is LNHDA and CDR2 is SQIVND (reference sequence). With 4 bases removed from V and 2 bases from J, the gap between germline ends came to 8 bases. This chain's CDR3 is CASSTTENYGYTF. CDR3 DNA sequence: TGTGCCAGTAGTACGACAGAGAACTATGGCTACACCTTC.

V gene TRBV7-3 combines with J gene TRBJ2-1, with TRBD2 identical over 8 bases. The CDR3 is made up of 16 amino acids. The germline gives CDR1 SGHTA, CDR2 FQGTGA. Trimming removed 2 bases from V and 6 bases from J; junction bases left unmatched: 9. CDR3 sequence: CASSLGPPSGSNEQFF. The CDR3 bases are TGTGCCAGCAGCTTAGGCCCCCCTAGCGGGTCCAATGAGCAGTTCTTC. Based on the CDR3 plus reference TRBV7-3 and TRBJ2-1, the full variable domain is GAGVSQTPSNKVTEKGKYVELRCDPISGHTALYWYRQSLGQGPEFLIYFQGTGAADDSGLPNDRFFAVRPEGSVSTLKIQRTERGDSAVYLCASSLGPPSGSNEQFFGPGTRLTVL.

The chain combines TRBV7-3 with TRBJ2-5; 11 bases align to TRBD1. Germline V CDR1 and CDR2: SGHTA, FQGTGA. V shed 0 bases, J shed 1 base, and the junction held 4 bases outside the gene matches. The CDR3 length is 17 residues. The CDR3 coding sequence is TGTGCCAGCAGCTTAACCTTGGGGACAGGGGGCCAAGAGACCCAGTACTTC. Its protein product is CASSLTLGTGGQETQYF.

This rearrangement joins TRBV6-6 to TRBJ2-2; the D gene is possibly TRBD1 (6 bases). Looked up from germline, CDR1 is MNHNY and CDR2 is SVGAGI (reference sequence). The germline V and J ends were trimmed by 4 bases and 6 bases, with 12 bases remaining between them. The CDR3 sequence is 14 residues long. The CDR3 coding sequence is TGTGCCAGCAGTTTCAGGGGACGAGCCGGGGAGCTGTTTTTT. Translation: CASSFRGRAGELFF.

The V gene is TRBV18, the J gene TRBJ2-1; TRBD2 aligns across 7 bases. Trimming cost V 3 bases and J 6 bases; bases outside gene matches: 14. The CDR3 totals 17 residues. Germline CDR1 KGHSH, CDR2 LQKENI. CDR3 residues: CASSPRSGEGLGNEQFF. The CDR3 DNA reads as TGTGCCAGCTCACCTCGTTCGGGGGAGGGCCTAGGCAATGAGCAGTTCTTC. The full variable domain, with the rest looked up from reference TRBV18 and TRBJ2-1, is NAGVMQNPRHLVRRRGQEARLRCSPMKGHSHVYWYRQLPEEGLKFMVYLQKENIIDESGMPKERFSAEFPKEGPSILRIQQVVRGDSAAYFCASSPRSGEGLGNEQFFGPGTRLTVL.

This chain uses TRBV18 with TRBJ2-2; D remains unclear. Germline lookup yields CDR1 KGHSH and CDR2 LQKENI. This CDR3 is 15 amino acids long. V was clipped by 3 bases and J by 2 bases, with 10 bases between them. DNA of the CDR3: TGTGCCAGCTCACCGGCCACTTTTAACACCGGGGAGCTGTTTTTT. Encoded protein: CASSPATFNTGELFF.

The chain couples TRBV2 to TRBJ1-3; 7 nucleotides match TRBD1. This CDR3 is built from 15 residues. Germline CDR1 SNHLY, CDR2 FYNNEI. V dropped 6 bases and J dropped 9; count of bases not matched to a gene: 14. Here the CDR3 reads CASRQEQGTVGTIYF. The CDR3 nucleotides are TGTGCCAGCAGACAAGAACAGGGGACTGTGGGCACCATATATTTT.

V and J are TRBV30 and TRBJ2-2; D remains ambiguous. CDR3 length: 14 amino acids. The germline V and J ends were trimmed by 5 bases and 0 bases, with 10 bases remaining between them. Per the germline V gene, CDR1 is GTSNPN and CDR2 is SVGIG (reference sequence). The CDR3 loop is CAWVKGPNTGELFF. The CDR3 DNA sequence: TGTGCCTGGGTCAAAGGCCCGAACACCGGGGAGCTGTTTTTT.

J is TRBJ2-6 and V is TRBV11-3, with 7 bases fitting TRBD1. Germline values: CDR1 SGHNT, CDR2 YENEEA. The CDR3 is 18 residues long. Losses at the gene ends were 5 bases for V and 0 bases for J; bases not matched to a gene: 10. The CDR3 DNA reads as TGTGCCAGCAGCCCACGGACAGGTTCCAACTCTGGGGCCAACGTCCTGACTTTC. Amino acids: CASSPRTGSNSGANVLTF.